Given below is one TCR beta chain in context. What it binds is unknown. TCRdb's table, derived via immunoSEQ multiplex PCR, lists solely in-frame clones and lacks some. The sample yields around 250,000 clones, approximately 90% seen once. Specified treatment: roughly 18 received Ad26.COV2.S at low or high dose, single or two shots; several received placebo; per-sample allocation not given. After the first vaccine or placebo injection, samples were drawn on day 63. The vaccine delivered Wuhan-strain SARS-CoV-2 spike through an Ad26 vector. These data belong to a study of Ad26.COV2.S vaccination and SARS-CoV-2 variants. Looking at the study overall: Ad26.COV2.S, an intramuscular injection, was given once or twice 56 days apart. General study results and limits: It was reported that spike-specific CD8+ and CD4+ T cell responses were substantially broad after vaccination. Participants in the vaccine arm had higher spike-specific TCR breadth; placebo recipients had lower.

The V gene's germline CDR1 is GTSNPN and CDR2 SVGIG (reference sequence). V dropped 3 bases and J dropped 4 bases, with 16 bases sitting between them. This CDR3 has 15 amino acids. The sequencing here drew on peripheral blood, taken in a trial of Ad26.COV2.S vaccine versus placebo. This sequence was found in a person between 18 and 65 years old who received the Ad26.COV2.S COVID-19 vaccine or a placebo. The chain is built from TRBV30 and TRBJ1-3; perhaps TRBD1 as D (5 bases). Here the CDR3 DNA reads TGTGCCTGGAGGGCGGGACGGAACTCCGGAAACACCATATATTTT. It codes for CAWRAGRNSGNTIYF.